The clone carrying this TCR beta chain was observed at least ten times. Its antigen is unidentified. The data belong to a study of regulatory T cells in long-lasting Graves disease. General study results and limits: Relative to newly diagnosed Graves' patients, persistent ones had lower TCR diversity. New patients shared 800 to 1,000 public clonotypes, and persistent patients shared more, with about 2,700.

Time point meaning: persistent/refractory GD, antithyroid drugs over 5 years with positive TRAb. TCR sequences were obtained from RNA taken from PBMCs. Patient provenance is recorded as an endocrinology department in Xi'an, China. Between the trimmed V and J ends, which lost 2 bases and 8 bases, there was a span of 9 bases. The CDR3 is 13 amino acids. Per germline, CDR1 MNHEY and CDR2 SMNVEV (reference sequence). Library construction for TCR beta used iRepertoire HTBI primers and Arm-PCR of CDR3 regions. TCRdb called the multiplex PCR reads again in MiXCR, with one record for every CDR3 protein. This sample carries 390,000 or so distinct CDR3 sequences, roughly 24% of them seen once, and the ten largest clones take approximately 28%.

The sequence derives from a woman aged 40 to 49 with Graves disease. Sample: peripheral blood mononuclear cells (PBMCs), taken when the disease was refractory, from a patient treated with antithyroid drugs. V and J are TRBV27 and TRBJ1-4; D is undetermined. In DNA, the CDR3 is TGTGCCAGCAGTTTACTTGGAACCGAAAAACTGTTTTTT. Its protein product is CASSLLGTEKLFF.